The text below deals with one TCR beta chain. Antigen unknown. The sample originates from a study of T cell clonotyping in hematopoietic cell transplantation. Overall study: Pretransplant recipient samples were taken after cytoreduction. Study-wide points: Higher Inverse Simpson Index values in graft donor and pretransplant recipient predicted broader posttransplant TCR diversity.

Sequencing used immunoSEQ multiplex PCR; TCRdb keeps in-frame clones, though not all of them. The repertoire holds about 36,000 clones, with roughly 95% as singletons. Time point defined: recipient sample about 28 days before transplant, after cytoreduction. Samples: about 28 days before transplant, then days 30, 100 and 180 after. Material: peripheral blood mononuclear cells, obtained before stem cell transplant. This clonotype was sampled from a man between 35 and 55 years old with chronic myeloid leukemia. Some clones in this sample may be carry-over from other donors' samples.

This chain's CDR3 is CASRGGSNTGELFF. For the CDR3, the DNA is TGTGCCAGTCGGGGGGGTTCGAACACCGGGGAGCTGTTTTTT. The chain couples TRBV6-5 to TRBJ2-2, with 8 bases identical to TRBD2. Germline V gene lookup returns CDR1 MNHEY and CDR2 SVGAGI. The ends lost 9 bases at V and 0 bases at J; junction bases unmatched: 3. This CDR3 has 14 residues.